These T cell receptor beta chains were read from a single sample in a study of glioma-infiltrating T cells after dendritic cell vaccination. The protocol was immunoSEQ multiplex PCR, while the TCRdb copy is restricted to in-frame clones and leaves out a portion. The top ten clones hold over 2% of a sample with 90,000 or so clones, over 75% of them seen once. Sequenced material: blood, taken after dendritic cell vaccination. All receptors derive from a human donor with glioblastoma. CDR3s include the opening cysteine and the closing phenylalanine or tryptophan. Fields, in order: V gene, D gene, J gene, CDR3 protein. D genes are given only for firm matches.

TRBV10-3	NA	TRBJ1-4	CAISASGSEEKLFF
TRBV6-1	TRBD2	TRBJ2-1	CASSEALSGRGEEQFF
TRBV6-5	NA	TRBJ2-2	CASSLRAGELFF
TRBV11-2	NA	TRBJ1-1	CASSSRGGEVAEAFF
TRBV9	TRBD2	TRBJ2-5	CASSAGGQETQYF
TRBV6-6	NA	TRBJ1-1	CASSWGQTEAFF
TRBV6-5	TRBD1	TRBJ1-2	CASSVTGGAGYTF
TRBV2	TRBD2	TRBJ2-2	CASTGAGGPTGELFF
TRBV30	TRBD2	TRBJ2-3	CAWRRGASSDTQYF
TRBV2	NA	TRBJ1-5	CASNQNSNQPQHF
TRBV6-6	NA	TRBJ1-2	CASSYSGAPGSGYTF
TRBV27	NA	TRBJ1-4	CASSFGQTNEKLFF
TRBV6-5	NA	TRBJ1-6	CASCARGDSPLHF
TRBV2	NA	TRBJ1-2	CASRSGYGYTF
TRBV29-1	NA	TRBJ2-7	CSVERSYEQYF
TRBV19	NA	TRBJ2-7	CASKRGDEQYF
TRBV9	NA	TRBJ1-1	CASSVQGKNTEAFF
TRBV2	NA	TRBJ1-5	CASIRDSNQPQHF
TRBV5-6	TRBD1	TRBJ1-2	CASSLMSAGQGIYGYTF
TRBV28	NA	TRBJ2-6	CASSSPGTAGANVLTF
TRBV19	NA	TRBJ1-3	CASRPDSSGNTIYF
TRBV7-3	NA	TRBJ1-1	CASSPIRGGEAFF
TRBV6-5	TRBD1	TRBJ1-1	CASVPPNRGTEAFF
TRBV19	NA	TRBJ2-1	CATGYNEQFF
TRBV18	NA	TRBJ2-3	CASSPAGGSTDTQYF
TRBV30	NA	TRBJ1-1	CAWSTGKDTEAFF
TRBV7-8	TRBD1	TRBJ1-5	CASTLRTGGQPQHF
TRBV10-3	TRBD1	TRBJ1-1	CAIAGTGNTEAFF
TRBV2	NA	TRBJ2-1	CASKRVRAINEQFF
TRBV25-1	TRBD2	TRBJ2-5	CASRRGGQETQYF
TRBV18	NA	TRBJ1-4	CASSSLPPTNEKLFF
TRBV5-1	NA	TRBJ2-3	CASSYPAPRVDTQYF
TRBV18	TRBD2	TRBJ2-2	CASSPPLAGDTGELFF
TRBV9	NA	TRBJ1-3	CASSVAGQQTGNTIYF
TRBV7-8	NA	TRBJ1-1	CASSAELNTEAFF